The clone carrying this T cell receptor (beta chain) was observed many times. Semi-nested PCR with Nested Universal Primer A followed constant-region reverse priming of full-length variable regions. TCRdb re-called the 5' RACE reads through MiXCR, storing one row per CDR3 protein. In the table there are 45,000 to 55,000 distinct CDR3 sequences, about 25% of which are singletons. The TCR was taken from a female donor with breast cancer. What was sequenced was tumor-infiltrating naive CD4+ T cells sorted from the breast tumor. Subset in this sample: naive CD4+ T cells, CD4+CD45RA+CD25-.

The CDR3 coding sequence is TGCGCCAGCAGCCAAGGCCAGGGGTTCTTTGGCTACACCTTC. Translation: CASSQGQGFFGYTF. The chain links TRBV4-3 to TRBJ1-2, with a weak D call TRBD1 (6 bases). Germline V gene sequence: CDR1 LGHNA, CDR2 YSLEER. The CDR3 loop spans 14 amino acids. V lost 1 base and J lost 7, with 13 bases in between.